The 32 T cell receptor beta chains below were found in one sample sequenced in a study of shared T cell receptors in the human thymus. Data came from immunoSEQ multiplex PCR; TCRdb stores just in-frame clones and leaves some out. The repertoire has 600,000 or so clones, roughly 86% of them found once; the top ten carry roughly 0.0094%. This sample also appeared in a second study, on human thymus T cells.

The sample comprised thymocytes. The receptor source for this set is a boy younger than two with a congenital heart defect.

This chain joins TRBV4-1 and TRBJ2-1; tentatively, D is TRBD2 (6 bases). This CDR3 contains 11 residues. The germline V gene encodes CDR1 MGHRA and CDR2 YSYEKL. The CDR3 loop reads CASRDYNEQFF. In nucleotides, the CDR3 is TGCGCTTCGCGGGATTACAATGAGCAGTTCTTC.

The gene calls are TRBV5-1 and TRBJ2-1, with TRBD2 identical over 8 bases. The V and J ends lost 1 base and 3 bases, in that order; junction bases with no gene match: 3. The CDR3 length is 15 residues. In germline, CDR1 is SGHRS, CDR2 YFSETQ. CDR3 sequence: CASSLSSGGYNEQFF. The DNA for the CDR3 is TGCGCCAGCAGCTTGTCGAGCGGGGGCTACAATGAGCAGTTCTTC.

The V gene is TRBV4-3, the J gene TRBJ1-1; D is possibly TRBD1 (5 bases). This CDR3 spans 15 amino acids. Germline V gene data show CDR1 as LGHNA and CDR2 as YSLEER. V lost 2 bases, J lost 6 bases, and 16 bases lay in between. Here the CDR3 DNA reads TGCGCCAGCAGCCAAAACAGCAGGGAGGGGTCTGAAGCTTTCTTT. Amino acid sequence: CASSQNSREGSEAFF.

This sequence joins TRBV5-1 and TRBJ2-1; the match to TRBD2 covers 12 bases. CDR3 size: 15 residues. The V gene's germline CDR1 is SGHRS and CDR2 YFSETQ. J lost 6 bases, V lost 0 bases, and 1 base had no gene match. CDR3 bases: TGCGCCAGCAGCTTGGAACTAGCGGGAGGCAATGAGCAGTTCTTC. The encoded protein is CASSLELAGGNEQFF.

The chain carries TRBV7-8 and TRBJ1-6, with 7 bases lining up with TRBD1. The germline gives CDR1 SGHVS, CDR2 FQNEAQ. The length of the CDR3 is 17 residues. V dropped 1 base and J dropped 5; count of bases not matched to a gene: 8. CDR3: CASSLERGTADNSPLHF. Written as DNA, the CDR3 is TGTGCCAGCAGCTTAGAGAGGGGGACAGCTGATAATTCACCCCTCCACTTT.

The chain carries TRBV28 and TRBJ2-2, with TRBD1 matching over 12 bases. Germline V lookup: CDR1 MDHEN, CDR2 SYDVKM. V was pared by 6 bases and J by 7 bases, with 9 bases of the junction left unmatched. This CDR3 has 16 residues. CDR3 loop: CASSPRDRGPVGELFF. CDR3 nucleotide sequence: TGTGCCAGCAGCCCCCGGGACAGGGGGCCCGTCGGGGAGCTGTTTTTT.

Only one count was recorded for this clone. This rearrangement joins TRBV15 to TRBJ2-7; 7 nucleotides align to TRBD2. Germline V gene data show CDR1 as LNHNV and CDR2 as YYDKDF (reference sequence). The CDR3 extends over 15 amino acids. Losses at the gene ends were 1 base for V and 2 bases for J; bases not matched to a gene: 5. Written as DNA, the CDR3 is TGTGCCACCAGCAGAGTGAGCGGGAACACCTACGAGCAGTACTTC. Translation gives CATSRVSGNTYEQYF.

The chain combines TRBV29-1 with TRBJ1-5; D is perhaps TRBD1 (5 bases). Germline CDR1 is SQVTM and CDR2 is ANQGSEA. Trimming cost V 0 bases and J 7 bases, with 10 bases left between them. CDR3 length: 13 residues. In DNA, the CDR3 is TGCAGCGTTGAAGATGGGGCGGGACAGCCCCAGCATTTT. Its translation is CSVEDGAGQPQHF.

This chain's CDR3 is CASSQEDSYGYTF. The DNA of the CDR3 is TGTGCCAGCAGCCAAGAAGACAGCTATGGCTACACCTTC. The V call is TRBV4-2, the J call TRBJ1-2, with D possibly TRBD1 on 5 matching bases. CDR3 size: 13 residues. V was pared by 0 bases and J by 4 bases, with 6 bases between. Germline CDR1 and CDR2: LGHNA and YNFKEQ.

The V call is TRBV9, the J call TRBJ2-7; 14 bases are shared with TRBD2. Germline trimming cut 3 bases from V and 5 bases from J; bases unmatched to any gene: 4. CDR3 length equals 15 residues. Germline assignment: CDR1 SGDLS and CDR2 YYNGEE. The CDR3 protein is CASSAGLAGVHEQYF. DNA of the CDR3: TGTGCCAGCAGCGCGGGACTAGCGGGAGTCCACGAGCAGTACTTC. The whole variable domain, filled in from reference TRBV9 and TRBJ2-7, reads DSGVTQTPKHLITATGQRVTLRCSPRSGDLSVYWYQQSLDQGLQFLIQYYNGEERAKGNILERFSAQQFPDLHSELNLSSLELGDSALYFCASSAGLAGVHEQYFGPGTRLTVT.

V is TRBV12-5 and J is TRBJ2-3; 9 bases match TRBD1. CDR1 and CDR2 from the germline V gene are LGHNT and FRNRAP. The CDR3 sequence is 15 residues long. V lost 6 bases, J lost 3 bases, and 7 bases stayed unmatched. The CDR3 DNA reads TGTGCTAGTGGCCCCCGGGACAGGGAGACAGATACGCAGTATTTT. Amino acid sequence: CASGPRDRETDTQYF.

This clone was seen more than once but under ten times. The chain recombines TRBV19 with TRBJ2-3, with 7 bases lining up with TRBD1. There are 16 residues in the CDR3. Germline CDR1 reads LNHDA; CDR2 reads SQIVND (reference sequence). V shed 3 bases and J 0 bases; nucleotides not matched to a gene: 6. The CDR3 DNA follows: TGTGCCAGTAGTATGGGGGACAGACCTAGCACAGATACGCAGTATTTT. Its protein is CASSMGDRPSTDTQYF.

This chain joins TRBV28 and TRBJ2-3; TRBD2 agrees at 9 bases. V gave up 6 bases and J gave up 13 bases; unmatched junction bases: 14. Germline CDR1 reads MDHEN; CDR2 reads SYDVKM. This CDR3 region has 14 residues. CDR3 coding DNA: TGTGCCAGCAGCCCGGGACTAGCCCTAACGGGGGAGTATTTT. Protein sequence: CASSPGLALTGEYF.

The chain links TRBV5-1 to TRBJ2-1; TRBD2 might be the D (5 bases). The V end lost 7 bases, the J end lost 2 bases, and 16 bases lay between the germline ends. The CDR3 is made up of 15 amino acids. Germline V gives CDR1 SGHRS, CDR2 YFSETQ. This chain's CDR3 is CASGRDGRTYNEQFF. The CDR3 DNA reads TGCGCCAGCGGGAGAGACGGAAGAACCTACAATGAGCAGTTCTTC.

CDR3 coding DNA: TGTGCCAGTAGGTCGAAAAAGTGGGGACAGTCGAACACCGGGGAGCTGTTTTTT. As protein: CASRSKKWGQSNTGELFF. The rearrangement links TRBV19 to TRBJ2-2; 7 bases line up with TRBD1. This CDR3 is 18 amino acids long. With 6 bases clipped from V and 0 bases from J, the junction kept 13 bases outside the gene matches. Per the germline V gene, CDR1 is LNHDA and CDR2 is SQIVND (reference sequence).

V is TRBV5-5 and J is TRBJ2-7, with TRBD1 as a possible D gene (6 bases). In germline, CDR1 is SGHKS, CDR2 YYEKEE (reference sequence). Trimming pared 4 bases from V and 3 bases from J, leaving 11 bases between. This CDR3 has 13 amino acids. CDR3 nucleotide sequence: TGTGCCAGCAGCCCCGAAGGGGGCTACGAGCAGTACTTC. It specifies CASSPEGGYEQYF.

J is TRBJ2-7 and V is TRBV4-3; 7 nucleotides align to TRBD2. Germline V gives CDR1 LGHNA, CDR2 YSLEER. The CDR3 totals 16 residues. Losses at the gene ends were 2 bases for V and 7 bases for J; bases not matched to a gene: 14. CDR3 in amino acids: CASSQLPAEREEEQYF. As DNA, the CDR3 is TGCGCCAGCAGCCAACTGCCGGCCGAGCGGGAAGAAGAGCAGTACTTC.

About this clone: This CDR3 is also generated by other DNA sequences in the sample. The CDR3 nucleotides are TGTGCCAGCTCGCCGGACAGAACCTACGAGCAGTACTTC. Translating gives CASSPDRTYEQYF. The chain has TRBV18 and TRBJ2-7; a possible D gene is TRBD1 (6 bases). V was trimmed by 6 bases and J by 2 bases, leaving 11 bases between them. CDR3 size: 13 residues. The germline V gene has CDR1 KGHSH and CDR2 LQKENI.

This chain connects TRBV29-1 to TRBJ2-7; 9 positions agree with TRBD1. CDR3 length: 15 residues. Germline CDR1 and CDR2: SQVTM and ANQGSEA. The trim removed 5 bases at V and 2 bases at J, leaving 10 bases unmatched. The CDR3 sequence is CSVQGYGTGTYEQYF. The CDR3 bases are TGCAGCGTTCAAGGGTATGGGACAGGGACCTACGAGCAGTACTTC.

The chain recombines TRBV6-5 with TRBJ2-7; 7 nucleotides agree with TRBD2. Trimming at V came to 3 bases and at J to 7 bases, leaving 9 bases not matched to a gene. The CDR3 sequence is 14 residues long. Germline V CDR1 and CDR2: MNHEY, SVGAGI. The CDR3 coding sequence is TGTGCCAGCAGTTATTATCGGACTAGTGGGGAGCAGTACTTC. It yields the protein CASSYYRTSGEQYF.

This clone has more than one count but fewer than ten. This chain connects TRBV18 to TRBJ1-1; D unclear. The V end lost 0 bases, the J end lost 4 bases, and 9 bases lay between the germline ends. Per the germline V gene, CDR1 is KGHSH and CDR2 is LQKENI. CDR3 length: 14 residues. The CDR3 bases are TGTGCCAGCTCACCACCCTTCGGAGGCACTGAAGCTTTCTTT. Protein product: CASSPPFGGTEAFF.

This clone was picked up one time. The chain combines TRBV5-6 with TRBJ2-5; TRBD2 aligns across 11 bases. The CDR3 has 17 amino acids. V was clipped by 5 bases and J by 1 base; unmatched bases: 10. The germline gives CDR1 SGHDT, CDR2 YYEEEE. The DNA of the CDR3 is TGTGCCAGCAGTCCCACTAGCGGGAGAAAACGCCAAGAGACCCAGTACTTC. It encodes CASSPTSGRKRQETQYF. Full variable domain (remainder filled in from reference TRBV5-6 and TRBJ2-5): DAGVTQSPTHLIKTRGQQVTLRCSPKSGHDTVSWYQQALGQGPQFIFQYYEEEERQRGNFPDRFSGHQFPNYSSELNVNALLLGDSALYLCASSPTSGRKRQETQYFGPGTRLLVL.

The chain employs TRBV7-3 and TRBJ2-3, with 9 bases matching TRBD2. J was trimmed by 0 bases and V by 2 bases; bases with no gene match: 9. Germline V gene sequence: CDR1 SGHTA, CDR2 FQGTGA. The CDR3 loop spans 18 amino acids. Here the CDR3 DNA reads TGTGCCAGCAGCTTAGGAGCGGGGGGATCCGAGAGCACAGATACGCAGTATTTT. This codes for CASSLGAGGSESTDTQYF.

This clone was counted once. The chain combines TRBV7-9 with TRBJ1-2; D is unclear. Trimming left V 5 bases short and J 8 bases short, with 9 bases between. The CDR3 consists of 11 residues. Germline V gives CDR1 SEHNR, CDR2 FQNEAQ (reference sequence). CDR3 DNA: TGTGCCAGCAGCCGTCAGGCCGGCTACACCTTC. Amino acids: CASSRQAGYTF.

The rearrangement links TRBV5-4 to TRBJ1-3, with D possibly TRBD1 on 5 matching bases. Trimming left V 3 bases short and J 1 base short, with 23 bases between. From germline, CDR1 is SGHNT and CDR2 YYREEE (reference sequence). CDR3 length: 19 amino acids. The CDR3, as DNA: TGTGCCAGCAGCTGGATTGTGGGGCCGGGGGACGCTTCTGGAAACACCATATATTTT. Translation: CASSWIVGPGDASGNTIYF.

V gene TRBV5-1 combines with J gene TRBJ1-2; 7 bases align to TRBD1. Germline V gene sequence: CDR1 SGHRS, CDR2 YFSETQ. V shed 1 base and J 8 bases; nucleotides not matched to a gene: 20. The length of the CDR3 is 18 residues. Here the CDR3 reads CASSLSVAGQTTIRGYTF. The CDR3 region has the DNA TGCGCCAGCAGCTTGAGTGTTGCGGGACAGACAACTATCCGGGGCTACACCTTC.

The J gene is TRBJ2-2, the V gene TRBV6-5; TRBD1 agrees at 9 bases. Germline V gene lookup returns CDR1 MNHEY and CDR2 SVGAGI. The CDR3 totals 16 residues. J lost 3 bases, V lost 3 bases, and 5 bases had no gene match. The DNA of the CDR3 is TGTGCCAGCAGTTATATACAGGGGGCCGACACCGGGGAGCTGTTTTTT. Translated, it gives CASSYIQGADTGELFF.

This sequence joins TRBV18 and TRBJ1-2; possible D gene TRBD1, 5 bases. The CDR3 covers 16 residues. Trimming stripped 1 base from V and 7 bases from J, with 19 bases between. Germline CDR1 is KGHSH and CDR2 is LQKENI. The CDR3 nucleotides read TGTGCCAGCTCACCACGTCAAGCAGGGAAGGAGGGTGGCTACACCTTC. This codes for CASSPRQAGKEGGYTF. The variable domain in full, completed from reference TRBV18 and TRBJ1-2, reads NAGVMQNPRHLVRRRGQEARLRCSPMKGHSHVYWYRQLPEEGLKFMVYLQKENIIDESGMPKERFSAEFPKEGPSILRIQQVVRGDSAAYFCASSPRQAGKEGGYTFGSGTRLTVV.

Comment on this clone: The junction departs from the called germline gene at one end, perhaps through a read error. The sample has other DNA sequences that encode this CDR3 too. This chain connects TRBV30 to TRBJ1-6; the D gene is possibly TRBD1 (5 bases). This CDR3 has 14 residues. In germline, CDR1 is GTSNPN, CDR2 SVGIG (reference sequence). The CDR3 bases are TGTGCCTGGAGTCAAGGGGAAGCTAATTCCCCCCTCCACTTT. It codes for CAWSQGEANSPLHF.

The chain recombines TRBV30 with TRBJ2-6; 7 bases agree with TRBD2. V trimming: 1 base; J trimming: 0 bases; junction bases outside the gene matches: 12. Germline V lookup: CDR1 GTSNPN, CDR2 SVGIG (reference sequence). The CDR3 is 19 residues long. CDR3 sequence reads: CAWSAYREVGASGANVLTF. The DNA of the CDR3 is TGTGCCTGGAGTGCCTATCGGGAGGTTGGAGCCTCTGGGGCCAACGTCCTGACTTTC.

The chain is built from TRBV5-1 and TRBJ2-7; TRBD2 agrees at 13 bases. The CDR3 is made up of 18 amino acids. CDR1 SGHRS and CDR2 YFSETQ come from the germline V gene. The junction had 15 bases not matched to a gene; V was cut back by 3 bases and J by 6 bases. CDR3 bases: TGCGCCAGCAGCTCGACCGGGACTAGCGGGATATGGCCCAGCGAGCAGTACTTC. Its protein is CASSSTGTSGIWPSEQYF. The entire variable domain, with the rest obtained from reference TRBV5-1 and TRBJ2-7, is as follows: KAGVTQTPRYLIKTRGQQVTLSCSPISGHRSVSWYQQTPGQGLQFLFEYFSETQRNKGNFPGRFSGRQFSNSRSEMNVSTLELGDSALYLCASSSTGTSGIWPSEQYFGPGTRLTVT.

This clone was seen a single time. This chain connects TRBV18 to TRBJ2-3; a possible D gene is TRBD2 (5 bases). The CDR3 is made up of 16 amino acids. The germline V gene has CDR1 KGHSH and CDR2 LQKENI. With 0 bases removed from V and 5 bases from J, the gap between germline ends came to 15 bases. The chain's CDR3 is CASSPPGSYGGDTQYF. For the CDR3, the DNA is TGTGCCAGCTCACCACCGGGAAGCTATGGAGGAGATACGCAGTATTTT.